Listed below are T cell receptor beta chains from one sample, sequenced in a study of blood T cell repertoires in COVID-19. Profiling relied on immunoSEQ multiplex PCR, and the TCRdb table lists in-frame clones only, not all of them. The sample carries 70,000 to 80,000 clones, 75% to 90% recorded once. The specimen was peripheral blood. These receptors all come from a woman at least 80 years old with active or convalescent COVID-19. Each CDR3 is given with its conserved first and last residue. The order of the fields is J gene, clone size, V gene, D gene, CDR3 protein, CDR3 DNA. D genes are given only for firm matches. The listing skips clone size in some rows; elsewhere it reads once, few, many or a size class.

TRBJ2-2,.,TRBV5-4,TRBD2,CASSLGSGGHFTGELFF,TGTGCCAGCAGCTTGGGTAGCGGGGGACACTTCACCGGGGAGCTGTTTTTT
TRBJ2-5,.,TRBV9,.,CASSFTGGEGETQYF,TGCGCCAGCAGCTTCACAGGGGGGGAGGGAGAGACCCAGTACTTC
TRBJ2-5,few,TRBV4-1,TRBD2,CASSQVDSGGYQETQYF,TGCGCCAGCAGCCAAGTTGACAGCGGGGGGTACCAAGAGACCCAGTACTTC
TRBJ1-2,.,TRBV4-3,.,CASSQSEDSFYGYTF,TGCGCCAGCAGCCAAAGCGAGGACAGCTTCTATGGCTACACCTTC
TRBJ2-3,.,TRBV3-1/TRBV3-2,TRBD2,CASSQGGSGVKGDTQYF,TGTGCCAGCAGCCAAGGTGGTAGCGGGGTTAAGGGGGATACGCAGTATTTT
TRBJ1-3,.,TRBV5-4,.,CASSLDGGASSGNTIYF,TGTGCCAGCAGCTTGGATGGGGGGGCGTCATCTGGAAACACCATATATTTT
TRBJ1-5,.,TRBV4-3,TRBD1,CASSQDGTGNTPQHF,TGCGCCAGCAGCCAGGATGGGACAGGGAATACGCCCCAGCATTTT
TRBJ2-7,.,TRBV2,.,CASSDRYEQYF,TGTGCCAGCAGTGACCGGTACGAGCAGTACTTC
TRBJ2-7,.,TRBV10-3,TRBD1,CAISDEGTGVYEQYF,TGTGCCATCAGTGATGAGGGGACAGGGGTCTACGAGCAGTACTTC
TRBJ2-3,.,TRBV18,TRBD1,CASRTGVTDTQYF,TGTGCCAGTAGGACAGGGGTCACAGATACGCAGTATTTT
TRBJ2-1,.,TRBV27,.,CASRVSSYNEQFF,TGTGCCAGCAGGGTGAGCTCCTACAATGAGCAGTTCTTC
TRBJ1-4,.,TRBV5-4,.,CASSLSGVNEKLFF,TGTGCCAGCAGCTTATCGGGGGTTAATGAAAAACTGTTTTTT
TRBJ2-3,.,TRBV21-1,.,CASSSESSGGHNDTQYF,TGTGCCAGCAGCAGTGAGTCTAGCGGGGGCCACAACGATACGCAGTATTTT
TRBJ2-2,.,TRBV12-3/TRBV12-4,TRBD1,CATTGDTGELFF,TGTGCCACGACAGGGGACACCGGGGAGCTGTTTTTT
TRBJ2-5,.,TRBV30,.,CAWRPGWETQYF,TGTGCCTGGAGGCCGGGGTGGGAGACCCAGTACTTC
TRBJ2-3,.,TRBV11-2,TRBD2,CASSPTAGGGTDTQYF,TGTGCCAGCAGCCCCACAGCGGGGGGGGGCACAGATACGCAGTATTTT
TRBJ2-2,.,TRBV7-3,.,CASSYDGALAGELFF,TGTGCCAGCAGCTACGATGGGGCCTTGGCCGGGGAGCTGTTTTTT
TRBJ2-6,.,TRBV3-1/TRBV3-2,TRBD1,CASSNVQGARSGANVLTF,TGTGCCAGCAGCAACGTTCAGGGGGCTCGTTCTGGGGCCAACGTCCTGACTTTC